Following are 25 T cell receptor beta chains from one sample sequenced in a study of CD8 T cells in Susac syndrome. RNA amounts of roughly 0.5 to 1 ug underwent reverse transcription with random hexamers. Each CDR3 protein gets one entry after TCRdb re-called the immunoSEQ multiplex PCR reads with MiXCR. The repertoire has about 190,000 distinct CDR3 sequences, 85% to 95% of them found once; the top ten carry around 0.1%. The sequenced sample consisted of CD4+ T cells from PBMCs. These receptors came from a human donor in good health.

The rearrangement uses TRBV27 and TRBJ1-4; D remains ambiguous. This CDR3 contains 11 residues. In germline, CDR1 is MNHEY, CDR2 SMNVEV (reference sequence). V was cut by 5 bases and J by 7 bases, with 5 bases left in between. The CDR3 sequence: CASSGGEKLFF. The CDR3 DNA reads TGTGCCAGCAGTGGCGGTGAAAAACTGTTTTTT.

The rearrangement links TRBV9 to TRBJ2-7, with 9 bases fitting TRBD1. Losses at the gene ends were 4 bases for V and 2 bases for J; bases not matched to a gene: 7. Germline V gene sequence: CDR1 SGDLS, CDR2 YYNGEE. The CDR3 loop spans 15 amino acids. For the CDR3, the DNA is TGTGCCAGCAGCCCTAGGACAGGGGCAGCCTACGAGCAGTACTTC. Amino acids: CASSPRTGAAYEQYF.

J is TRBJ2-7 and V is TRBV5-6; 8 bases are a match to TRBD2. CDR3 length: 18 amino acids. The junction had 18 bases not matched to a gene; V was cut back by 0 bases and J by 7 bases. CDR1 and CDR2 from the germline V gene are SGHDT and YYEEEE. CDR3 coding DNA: TGTGCCAGCAGCTTGGGTCTAGCGGGTGATCTCCGCCCGAATGAGCAGTACGTC. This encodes CASSLGLAGDLRPNEQYV.

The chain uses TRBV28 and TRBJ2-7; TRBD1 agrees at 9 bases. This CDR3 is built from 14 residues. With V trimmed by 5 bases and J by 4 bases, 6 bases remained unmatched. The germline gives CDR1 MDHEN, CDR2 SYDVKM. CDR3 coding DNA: TGTGCCAGCAGTCCTGGGACAGGGCAATACGAGCAGTACTTC. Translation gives CASSPGTGQYEQYF.

The CDR3, as DNA: TGCAGTGCTGCAAAGCTAGCGGGAGCTGGGGGAGATACGCAGTATTTT. This translates into CSAAKLAGAGGDTQYF. This rearrangement joins TRBV20-1 to TRBJ2-3, with 10 bases fitting TRBD2. The CDR3 covers 16 residues. CDR1 and CDR2 from the germline V gene are DFQATT and SNEGSKA (reference sequence). The ends lost 5 bases at V and 5 bases at J; junction bases unmatched: 13.

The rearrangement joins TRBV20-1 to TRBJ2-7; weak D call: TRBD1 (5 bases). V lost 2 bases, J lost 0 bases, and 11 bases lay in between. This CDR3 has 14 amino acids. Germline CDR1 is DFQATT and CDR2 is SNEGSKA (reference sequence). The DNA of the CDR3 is TGCAGTGCTAGAAGAAGGGGCCACTCCTACGAGCAGTACTTC. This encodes CSARRRGHSYEQYF.

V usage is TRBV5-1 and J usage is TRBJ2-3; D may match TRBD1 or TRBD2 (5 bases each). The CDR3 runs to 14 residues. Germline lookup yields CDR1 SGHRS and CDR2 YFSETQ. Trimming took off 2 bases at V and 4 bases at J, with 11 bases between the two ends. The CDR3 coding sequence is TGCGCCAGCAGCTTTCAGGGAGAACCAGATACGCAGTATTTT. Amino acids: CASSFQGEPDTQYF.

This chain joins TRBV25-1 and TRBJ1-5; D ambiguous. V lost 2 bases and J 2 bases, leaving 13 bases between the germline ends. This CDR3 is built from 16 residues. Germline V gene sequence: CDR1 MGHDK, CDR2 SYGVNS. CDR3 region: CASSEIILEGNQPQHF. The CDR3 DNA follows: TGTGCCAGCAGTGAAATAATTCTGGAAGGCAATCAGCCCCAGCATTTT.

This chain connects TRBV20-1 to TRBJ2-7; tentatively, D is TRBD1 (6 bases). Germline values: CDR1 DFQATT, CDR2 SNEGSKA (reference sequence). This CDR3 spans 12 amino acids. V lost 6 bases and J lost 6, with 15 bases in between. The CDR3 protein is CSAVIQGGEQYF. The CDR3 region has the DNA TGCAGTGCCGTCATACAGGGTGGCGAGCAGTACTTC.

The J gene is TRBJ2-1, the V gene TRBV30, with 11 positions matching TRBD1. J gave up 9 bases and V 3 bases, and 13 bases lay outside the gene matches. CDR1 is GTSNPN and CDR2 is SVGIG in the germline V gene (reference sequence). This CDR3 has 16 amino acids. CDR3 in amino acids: CAWSLSLGTGGGEQFF. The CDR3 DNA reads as TGTGCCTGGAGCCTAAGCCTCGGGACAGGGGGTGGTGAGCAGTTCTTC.

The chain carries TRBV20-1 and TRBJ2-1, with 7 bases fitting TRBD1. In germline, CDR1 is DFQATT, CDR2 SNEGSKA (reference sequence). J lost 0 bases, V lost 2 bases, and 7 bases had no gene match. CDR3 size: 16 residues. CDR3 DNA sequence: TGCAGTGCTAGACCGGGGACAGAGAGCTCCTACAATGAGCAGTTCTTC. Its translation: CSARPGTESSYNEQFF.

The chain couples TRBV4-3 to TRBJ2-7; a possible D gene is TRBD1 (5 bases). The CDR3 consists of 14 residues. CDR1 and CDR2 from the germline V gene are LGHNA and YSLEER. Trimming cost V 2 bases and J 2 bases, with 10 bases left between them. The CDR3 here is CASSQQGRTYEQYF. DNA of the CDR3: TGCGCCAGCAGCCAACAGGGCCGAACCTACGAGCAGTACTTC.

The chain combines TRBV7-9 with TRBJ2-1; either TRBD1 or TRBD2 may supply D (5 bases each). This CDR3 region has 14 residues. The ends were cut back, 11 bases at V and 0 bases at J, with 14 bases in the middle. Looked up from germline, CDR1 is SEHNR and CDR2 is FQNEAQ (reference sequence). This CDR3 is CALQRGSSYNEQFF. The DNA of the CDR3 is TGTGCCCTCCAGAGGGGAAGCTCCTACAATGAGCAGTTCTTC. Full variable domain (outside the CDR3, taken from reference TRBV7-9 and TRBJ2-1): DTGVSQNPRHKITKRGQNVTFRCDPISEHNRLYWYRQTLGQGPEFLTYFQNEAQLEKSRLLSDRFSAERPKGSFSTLEIQRTEQGDSAMYLCALQRGSSYNEQFFGPGTRLTVL.

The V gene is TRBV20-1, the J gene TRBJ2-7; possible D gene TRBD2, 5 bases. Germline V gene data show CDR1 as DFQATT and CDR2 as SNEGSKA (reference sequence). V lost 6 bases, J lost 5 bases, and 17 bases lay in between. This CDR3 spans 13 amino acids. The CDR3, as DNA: TGCAGTGCCCTACTTCGGACCGGGGACGAGCAGTACTTC. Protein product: CSALLRTGDEQYF.

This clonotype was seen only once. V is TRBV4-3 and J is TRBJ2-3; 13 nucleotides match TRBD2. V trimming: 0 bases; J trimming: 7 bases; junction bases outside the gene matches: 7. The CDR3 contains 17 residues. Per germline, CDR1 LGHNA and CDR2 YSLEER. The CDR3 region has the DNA TGCGCCAGCAGCCAAGATCAAACTAGCGGGGGGGTAAATACGCAGTATTTT. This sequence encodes CASSQDQTSGGVNTQYF.

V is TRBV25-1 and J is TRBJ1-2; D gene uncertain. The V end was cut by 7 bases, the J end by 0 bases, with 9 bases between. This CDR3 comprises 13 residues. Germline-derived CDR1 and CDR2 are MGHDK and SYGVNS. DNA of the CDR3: TGTGCCAGCATGCCGTCGACTAACTATGGCTACACCTTC. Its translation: CASMPSTNYGYTF.

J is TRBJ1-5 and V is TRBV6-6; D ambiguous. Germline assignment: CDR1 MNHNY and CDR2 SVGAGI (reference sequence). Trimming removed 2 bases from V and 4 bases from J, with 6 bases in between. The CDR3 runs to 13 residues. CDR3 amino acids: CASSYGQNQPQHF. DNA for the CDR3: TGTGCCAGCAGTTACGGGCAGAATCAGCCCCAGCATTTT.

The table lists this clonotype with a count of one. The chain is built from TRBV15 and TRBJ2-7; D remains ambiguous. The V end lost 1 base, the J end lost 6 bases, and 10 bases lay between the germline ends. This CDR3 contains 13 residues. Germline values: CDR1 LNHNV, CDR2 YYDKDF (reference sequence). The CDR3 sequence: CATSRVVAGEQYV. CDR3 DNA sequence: TGTGCCACCAGCAGAGTCGTAGCAGGCGAGCAGTACGTC.

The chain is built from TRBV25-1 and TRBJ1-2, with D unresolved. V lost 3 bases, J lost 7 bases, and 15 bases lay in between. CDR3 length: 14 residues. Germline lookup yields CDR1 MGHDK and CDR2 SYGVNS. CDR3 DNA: TGTGCCAGCAGTGAGGCCTCTCTCCTCTCTGGCTACACCTTC. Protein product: CASSEASLLSGYTF.

Here the CDR3 reads CASRATPNTEAFF. In DNA form, the CDR3 reads TGTGCCAGCAGGGCGACACCGAACACTGAAGCTTTCTTT. This sequence joins TRBV6-1 and TRBJ1-1; no reliable D call. There are 13 residues in the CDR3. V lost 6 bases and J 1 base, leaving 9 bases between the germline ends. The germline V gene encodes CDR1 MNHNS and CDR2 SASEGT.

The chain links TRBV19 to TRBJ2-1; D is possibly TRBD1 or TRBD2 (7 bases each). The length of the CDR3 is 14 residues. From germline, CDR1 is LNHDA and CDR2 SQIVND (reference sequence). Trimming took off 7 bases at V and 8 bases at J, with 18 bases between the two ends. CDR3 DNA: TGTGCCAGTACCACAGGCGCAGGGGGGGATGAGCAGTTCTTC. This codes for CASTTGAGGDEQFF.

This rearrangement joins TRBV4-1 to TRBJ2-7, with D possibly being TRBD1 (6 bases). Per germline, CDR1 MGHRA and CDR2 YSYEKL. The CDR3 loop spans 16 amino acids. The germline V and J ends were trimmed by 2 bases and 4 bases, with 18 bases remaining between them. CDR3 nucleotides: TGCGCCAGCAGCCAATATCCCTCAGGGGCTTCGTACGAGCAGTACGTC. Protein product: CASSQYPSGASYEQYV.

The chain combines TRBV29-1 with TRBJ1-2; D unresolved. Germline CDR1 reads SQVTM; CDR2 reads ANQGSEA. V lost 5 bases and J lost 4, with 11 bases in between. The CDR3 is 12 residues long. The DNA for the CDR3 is TGCAGCGTTCGGTCTGACGGCTATGGCTACACCTTC. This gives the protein CSVRSDGYGYTF.

The CDR3 sequence is CASSQLQGSEQYV. The DNA for the CDR3 is TGTGCCAGCAGCCAACTACAGGGGTCCGAGCAGTACGTC. The gene calls are TRBV3-1 and TRBJ2-7, with 7 bases aligning to TRBD1. J gave up 6 bases and V 2 bases, and 4 bases lay outside the gene matches. This CDR3 region has 13 residues. Germline V gene data show CDR1 as LGHDT and CDR2 as YNNKEL (reference sequence).

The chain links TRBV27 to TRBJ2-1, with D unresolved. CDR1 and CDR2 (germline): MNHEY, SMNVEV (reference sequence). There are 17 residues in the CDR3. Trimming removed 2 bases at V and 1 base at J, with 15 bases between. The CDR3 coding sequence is TGTGCCAGCAGTTTAGGTATGACGCGCCTATCCTACAATGAGCAGTTCTTC. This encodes CASSLGMTRLSYNEQFF.